The entry below describes one T cell receptor beta chain. There is no known antigen for this receptor. This sample stems from a study of CXCR3-negative and CXCR3-positive naive CD8 T cells (dated by TCRdb to about 2019). Regarding the study in general: In total, 110 million to 150 million TRB reads were obtained, corresponding to roughly 1.5 +/- 0.3 million reads per library. Diversity and physicochemical repertoire analyses were performed on some 10 donors pooled from two independent experiments. TRBV-TRBJ cluster analysis included naive subsets from roughly 5 donors and memory cells from 3 donors. General study outcomes and caveats: Because surface CD5, which is linked to self-reactivity in mice, was comparable between the naive subsets, TCR interaction strength was also inferred from TRB CDR3 physicochemical properties. Repertoire diversity was comparably high in both naive subsets but much lower in memory CD8+ T cells. Similar TRBV-TRBJ usage was shown by naive CXCR3-negative and CXCR3-positive cells from the same donor, whereas distinct patterns were shown by memory cells. Compared with CXCR3-negative naive cells, CXCR3-positive naive cells had TRB CDR3s with higher hydrophobicity (lower Kidera factor 4), lower energy, and higher strength and volume indices. CXCR3 expression partially decreased after cryopreservation, so most assays used freshly isolated PBMCs.

The CDR3 runs 15 amino acids, cysteine and phenylalanine included. DNA for this receptor is not on file. Based on the germline V gene, the CDR1 and CDR2 sequences are MDHEN and SYDVKM. Sequencing was carried out with a NextSeq 550. The Human TCR Profiling Kit (MiLaboratory) was used to prepare UMI-labeled 5' RACE TRB cDNA libraries. cDNA synthesis used the entire amount of extracted RNA, and PCR amplification then used the entire amount of cDNA produced. The libraries were made side by side, with each library going through the same number of PCR cycles. The authors processed their data as follows. About 57,000 +/- 9,900 unique UMI-labeled TRB cDNA molecules per library were extracted with MIGEC and MiXCR, with at least two reads per UMI required. An average of about 40,000 +/- 10,000 functional in-frame TRB CDR3 nucleotide clonotypes without stop codons was found per library. After downsampling to 5000 UMI-labeled TRB molecules per sample, diversity metrics such as normalized Shannon-Wiener and Chao1 were calculated in VDJtools. For the central five CDR3 residues, VDJtools calculated physicochemical properties weighted by clonotype size, namely interaction energy, strength, volume and Kidera factor 4. TCRdb reprocessed the reads, reporting each CDR3 protein sequence once and no DNA. The V and J calls and clone size come from TCRdb's table, not from the authors' own analysis. This sample's listing comprises about 130,000 distinct CDR3 sequences. The ten biggest clones cover approximately 0.3% of the sample.

For each CD8+ T cell subset, flow sorting was done in triplicate, and around 300,000 cells per subset went directly into RLT lysis buffer. Naive CD8+ T cells were defined stringently as CD45RO-CCR7+CD27+CD95- to exclude memory contaminants. Using standard density gradient centrifugation, peripheral blood mononuclear cells were isolated from buffy coats. Naive CXCR3-negative and CXCR3-positive CD8+ T cells were flow-sorted using a FACSAria III. Total RNA was extracted from sorted cells with an RNeasy Mini Kit. The source material was naive CXCR3- CD8+ T cells from blood. This sample's cell subset or site label indicates: CD45RO-CCR7+CD27+CD95- naive CD8+ T cells lacking CXCR3 (TNR3-). The clonotype was recovered from a human donor in good health. Some clones in this sample may be carry-over from other donors' samples. The rearrangement combines TRBV28 with TRBJ2-5; TCRdb selects TRBD1, and the lack of DNA leaves this call unchecked. The CDR3: CASSLFRTGQETQYF. With all but the CDR3 taken from the reference TRBV28 and TRBJ2-5 genes, the full variable domain is: DVKVTQSSRYLVKRTGEKVFLECVQDMDHENMFWYRQDPGLGLRLIYFSYDVKMKEKGDIPEGYSVSREKKERFSLILESASTNQTSMYLCASSLFRTGQETQYFGPGTRLLVL.